The clone carrying this TCR beta chain appeared a few times. What it binds is unknown. This sample was taken from a study of T-cell memory formation after mild COVID-19. Study overall: TCR clusters mostly belonged to single donors. Overall study results and limits: The authors left the SARS-CoV-2 specificity of second-wave clones peaking on day 37 unconfirmed. A subset of responding clones appeared in pre-infection memory, suggesting cross-reactive memory joined.

V gave up 4 bases and J gave up 4 bases, with 8 bases separating them. Germline CDR1 reads SEHNR; CDR2 reads FQNEAQ (reference sequence). This CDR3 contains 13 residues. 5'RACE with constant-segment primers built TCRalpha and TCRbeta cDNA libraries with UMIs. From the 5' RACE reads, TCRdb called clonotypes with MiXCR, one entry per CDR3 protein. The table records 300,000 to 350,000 distinct CDR3 sequences, roughly an eighth of them present only once. Sequenced input: PBMCs or a T cell subset sorted from them (not recorded which). The sequence derives from a man younger than 35 who had mild COVID-19 (a few samples of this study predate the infection). Cell type and time point are not known. This rearrangement joins TRBV7-9 to TRBJ2-1; possibly TRBD2 for D (6 bases). CDR3 loop: CASSSGLYNEQFF. CDR3 DNA: TGTGCCAGCAGCTCGGGACTGTACAATGAGCAGTTCTTC.